Presented here are 9 T cell receptor beta chains from one specimen sequenced in a study of CD4 T cells in relation to SARS-CoV-2 and coronaviruses (dated by TCRdb to about 2021). CD4+ T cells from unexposed donors were collected before the COVID-19 pandemic (2011-2018). The library was produced with the immunoSEQ multiplex PCR assay. This immuneACCESS table, as held by TCRdb, lists in-frame sequences with V and J called but not all clones. Of the missing ones, under half trace to an unresolved V gene in checked studies; the others have no known cause. For this sample there are roughly 68,000 clones; about 92% appear just once. The top ten hold roughly 0.21% of the sample. Sample: naive CD4+ T cells from PBMCs. Reading the label with the study, this specimen's cell subset or site is: naive CD4+ T cells isolated by negative enrichment. These receptors were taken from a human donor in good health.

The rearrangement links TRBV9 to TRBJ2-2, with D unresolved. The CDR3 totals 17 residues. V was clipped by 3 bases and J by 6 bases, with 21 bases between them. Germline V gene lookup returns CDR1 SGDLS and CDR2 YYNGEE. The CDR3 DNA sequence: TGTGCCAGCAGCGAGCATAGCCCGGGTTTGGGGTCCGGGGAGCTGTTTTTT. It specifies CASSEHSPGLGSGELFF. Filled out from reference TRBV9 and TRBJ2-2, the complete variable domain reads DSGVTQTPKHLITATGQRVTLRCSPRSGDLSVYWYQQSLDQGLQFLIQYYNGEERAKGNILERFSAQQFPDLHSELNLSSLELGDSALYFCASSEHSPGLGSGELFFGEGSRLTVL.

V gene TRBV7-2 combines with J gene TRBJ2-6; D unresolved. The CDR3 length is 18 residues. Trimming removed 3 bases from V and 4 bases from J, with 19 bases in between. Germline loops: CDR1 SGHTA, CDR2 FQGNSA. This CDR3 reads CASSLVFIGLLGANVLTF. The CDR3 bases are TGTGCCAGCAGCTTGGTCTTCATAGGTCTTCTGGGGGCCAACGTCCTGACTTTC.

The V call is TRBV29-1, the J call TRBJ2-4; TRBD1 agrees at 7 bases. The CDR3 consists of 12 residues. The V segment lost 6 bases and the J segment 7 bases; nucleotides outside the gene matches: 6. The germline V gene encodes CDR1 SQVTM and CDR2 ANQGSEA. CDR3 loop: CSVLTGPNIQYF. The CDR3, as DNA: TGCAGCGTGCTGACAGGGCCGAACATTCAGTACTTC.

V gene TRBV5-1 combines with J gene TRBJ1-5; TRBD1 agrees at 8 bases. The CDR3 length is 15 residues. Per germline, CDR1 SGHRS and CDR2 YFSETQ. V shed 0 bases, J shed 6 bases, and the junction held 5 bases outside the gene matches. The CDR3: CASSLEQGEGQPQHF. The CDR3 DNA is TGCGCCAGCAGCTTGGAACAGGGGGAAGGTCAGCCCCAGCATTTT.

The V gene is TRBV2, the J gene TRBJ2-7, with D uncertain. The CDR3 runs 12 residues. Trimming took 4 bases from V and 2 from J, leaving 6 bases between them. CDR1 is SNHLY and CDR2 is FYNNEI in the germline V gene. The CDR3 coding sequence is TGTGCCAGCAGTGGACAAGCCTACGAGCAGTACTTC. This translates into CASSGQAYEQYF.

V gene TRBV7-3 combines with J gene TRBJ2-2, with D possibly being TRBD1 (5 bases). The V gene lost 5 bases and the J gene lost 0 bases, with 7 bases spanning the gap. From germline, CDR1 is SGHTA and CDR2 FQGTGA. The CDR3 runs 14 residues. The CDR3 sequence is CASSMGPNTGELFF. CDR3 bases: TGTGCCAGCAGCATGGGGCCGAACACCGGGGAGCTGTTTTTT.

J is TRBJ1-5 and V is TRBV20-1; 9 nucleotides line up with TRBD1. Germline values: CDR1 DFQATT, CDR2 SNEGSKA (reference sequence). This CDR3 is built from 14 residues. V was clipped by 3 bases and J by 7 bases; unmatched bases: 7. The DNA for the CDR3 is TGCAGTGCTAGTAAACAGGGGGCAGGGCAGCCCCAGCATTTT. Amino acid sequence: CSASKQGAGQPQHF.

The chain links TRBV28 to TRBJ2-7; 8 bases are shared with TRBD1. V lost 8 bases, J lost 3 bases, and 9 bases stayed unmatched. Looked up from germline, CDR1 is MDHEN and CDR2 is SYDVKM. CDR3 size: 14 residues. This chain's CDR3 is CASEFDRGGYEQYF. The CDR3 DNA sequence: TGTGCCAGCGAATTCGACAGGGGAGGCTACGAGCAGTACTTC.

The chain is built from TRBV7-9 and TRBJ2-3, with D possibly TRBD1 on 6 matching bases. The CDR3 sequence is 16 residues long. Germline CDR1 and CDR2: SEHNR and FQNEAQ (reference sequence). Trimming took 4 bases from V and 2 from J, leaving 16 bases between them. For the CDR3, the DNA is TGTGCCAGCAGCTCCAACAGGGTGCTAGTCACAGATACGCAGTATTTT. Translation: CASSSNRVLVTDTQYF. Variable domain in full (rest from reference TRBV7-9 and TRBJ2-3): DTGVSQNPRHKITKRGQNVTFRCDPISEHNRLYWYRQTLGQGPEFLTYFQNEAQLEKSRLLSDRFSAERPKGSFSTLEIQRTEQGDSAMYLCASSSNRVLVTDTQYFGPGTRLTVL.